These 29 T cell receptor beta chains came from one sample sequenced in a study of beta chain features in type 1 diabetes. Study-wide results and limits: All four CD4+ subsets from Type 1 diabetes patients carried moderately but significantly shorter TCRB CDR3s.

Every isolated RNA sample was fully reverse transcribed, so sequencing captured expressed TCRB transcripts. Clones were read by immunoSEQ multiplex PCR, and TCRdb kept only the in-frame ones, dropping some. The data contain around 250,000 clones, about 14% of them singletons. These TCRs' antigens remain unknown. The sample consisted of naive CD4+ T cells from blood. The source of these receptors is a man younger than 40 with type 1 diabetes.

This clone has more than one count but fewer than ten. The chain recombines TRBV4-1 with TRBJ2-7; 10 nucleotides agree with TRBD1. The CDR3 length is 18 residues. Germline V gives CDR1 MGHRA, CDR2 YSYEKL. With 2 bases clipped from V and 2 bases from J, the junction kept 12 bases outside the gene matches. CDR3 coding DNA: TGCGCCAGCAGCCAAAAAGGCCTGCACGGACAGGGGGCCTACGAGCAGTACTTC. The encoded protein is CASSQKGLHGQGAYEQYF.

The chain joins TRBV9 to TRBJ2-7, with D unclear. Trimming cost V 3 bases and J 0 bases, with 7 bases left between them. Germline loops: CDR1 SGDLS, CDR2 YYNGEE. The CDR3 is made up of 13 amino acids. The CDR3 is CASSGDNSYEQYF. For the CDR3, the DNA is TGTGCCAGCAGCGGCGACAACTCCTACGAGCAGTACTTC.

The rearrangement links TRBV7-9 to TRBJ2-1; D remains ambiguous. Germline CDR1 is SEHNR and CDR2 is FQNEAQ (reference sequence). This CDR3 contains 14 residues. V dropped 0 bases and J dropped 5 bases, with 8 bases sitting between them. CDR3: CASSLAHRDNEQFF. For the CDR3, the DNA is TGTGCCAGCAGCTTAGCACACCGGGACAATGAGCAGTTCTTC.

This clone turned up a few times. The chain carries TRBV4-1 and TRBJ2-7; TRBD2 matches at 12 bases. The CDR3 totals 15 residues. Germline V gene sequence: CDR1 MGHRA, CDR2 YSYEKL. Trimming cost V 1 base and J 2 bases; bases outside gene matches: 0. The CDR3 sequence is CASSQGTSGTYEQYF. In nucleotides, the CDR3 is TGCGCCAGCAGCCAAGGGACTAGCGGGACCTACGAGCAGTACTTC.

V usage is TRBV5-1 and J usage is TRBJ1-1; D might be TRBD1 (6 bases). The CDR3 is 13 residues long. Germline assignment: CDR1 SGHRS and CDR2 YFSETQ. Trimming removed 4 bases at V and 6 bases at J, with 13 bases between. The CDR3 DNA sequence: TGCGCCAGCAGCGCGGACAGTTTCGCTGAAGCTTTCTTT. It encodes CASSADSFAEAFF.

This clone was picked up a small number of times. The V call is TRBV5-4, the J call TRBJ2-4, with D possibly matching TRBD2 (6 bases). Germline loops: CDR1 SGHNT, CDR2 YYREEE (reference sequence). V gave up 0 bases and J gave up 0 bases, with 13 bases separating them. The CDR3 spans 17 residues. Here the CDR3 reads CASSLASEGLAKNIQYF. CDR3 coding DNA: TGTGCCAGCAGCTTGGCCTCGGAGGGACTAGCCAAAAACATTCAGTACTTC.

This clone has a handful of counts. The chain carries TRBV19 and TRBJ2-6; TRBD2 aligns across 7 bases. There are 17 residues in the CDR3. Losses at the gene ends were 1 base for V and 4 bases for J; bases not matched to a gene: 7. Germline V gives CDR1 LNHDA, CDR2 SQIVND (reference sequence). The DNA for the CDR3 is TGTGCCAGTAGTATAGGGGAGGGTAGGGCGGGGGCCAACGTCCTGACTTTC. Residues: CASSIGEGRAGANVLTF.

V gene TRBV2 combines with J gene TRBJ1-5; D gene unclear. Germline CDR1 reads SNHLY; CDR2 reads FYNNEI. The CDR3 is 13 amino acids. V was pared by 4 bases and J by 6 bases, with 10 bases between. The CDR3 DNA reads TGTGCCAGCAGTGGGGAGGGCGGTCAGCCCCAGCATTTT. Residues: CASSGEGGQPQHF.

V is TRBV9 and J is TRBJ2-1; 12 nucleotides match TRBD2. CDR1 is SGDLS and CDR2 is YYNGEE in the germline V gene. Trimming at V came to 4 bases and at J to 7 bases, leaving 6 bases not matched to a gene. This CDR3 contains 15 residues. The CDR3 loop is CASSPRLAGVNEQFF. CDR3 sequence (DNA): TGTGCCAGCAGCCCAAGACTAGCGGGAGTTAATGAGCAGTTCTTC.

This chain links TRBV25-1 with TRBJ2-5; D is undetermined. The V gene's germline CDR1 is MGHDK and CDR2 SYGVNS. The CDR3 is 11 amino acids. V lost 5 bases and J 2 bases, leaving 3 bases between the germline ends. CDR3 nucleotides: TGTGCCAGCAGTCCACAAGAGACCCAGTACTTC. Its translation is CASSPQETQYF.

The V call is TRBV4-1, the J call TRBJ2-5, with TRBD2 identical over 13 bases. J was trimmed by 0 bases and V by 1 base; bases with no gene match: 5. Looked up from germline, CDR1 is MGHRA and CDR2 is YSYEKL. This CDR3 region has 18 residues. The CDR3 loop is CASSQVFGTSGDQETQYF. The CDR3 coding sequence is TGCGCCAGCAGCCAAGTTTTTGGGACTAGCGGGGACCAAGAGACCCAGTACTTC.

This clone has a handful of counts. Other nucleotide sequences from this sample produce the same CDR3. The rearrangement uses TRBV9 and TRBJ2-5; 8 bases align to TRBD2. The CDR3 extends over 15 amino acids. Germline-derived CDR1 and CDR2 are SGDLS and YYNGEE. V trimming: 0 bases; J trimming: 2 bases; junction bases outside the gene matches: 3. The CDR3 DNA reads TGTGCCAGCAGCGTAGGGGGCGGGGGGCAAGAGACCCAGTACTTC. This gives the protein CASSVGGGGQETQYF.

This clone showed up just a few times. The CDR3 DNA reads as TGTGCCAGCAGTTTAAGTCTGACTCATTCCTACGAGCAGTACTTC. It is translated as CASSLSLTHSYEQYF. The gene calls are TRBV28 and TRBJ2-7; D is undetermined. The CDR3 sequence is 15 residues long. The ends were cut back, 2 bases at V and 1 base at J, with 12 bases in the middle. Looked up from germline, CDR1 is MDHEN and CDR2 is SYDVKM.

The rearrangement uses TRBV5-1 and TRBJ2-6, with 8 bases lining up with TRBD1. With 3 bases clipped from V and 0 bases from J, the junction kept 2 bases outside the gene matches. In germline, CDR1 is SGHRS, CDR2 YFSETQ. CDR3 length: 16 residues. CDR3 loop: CASSWDRNSGANVLTF. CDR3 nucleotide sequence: TGCGCCAGCAGCTGGGACAGGAACTCTGGGGCCAACGTCCTGACTTTC.

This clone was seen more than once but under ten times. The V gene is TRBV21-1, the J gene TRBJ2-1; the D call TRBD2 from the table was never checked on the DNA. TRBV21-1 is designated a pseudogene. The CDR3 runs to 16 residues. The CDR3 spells CASSKTEGNSYNEQFF. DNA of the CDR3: TGTGCCAGCAGCAAAACCGAGGGTAACTCCTACAATGAGCAGTTCTTC.

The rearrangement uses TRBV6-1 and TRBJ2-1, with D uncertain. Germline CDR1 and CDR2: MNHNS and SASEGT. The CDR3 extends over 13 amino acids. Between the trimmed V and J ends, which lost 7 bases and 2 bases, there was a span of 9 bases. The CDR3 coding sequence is TGTGCCAGCACGGCAGACACCTACAATGAGCAGTTCTTC. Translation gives CASTADTYNEQFF.

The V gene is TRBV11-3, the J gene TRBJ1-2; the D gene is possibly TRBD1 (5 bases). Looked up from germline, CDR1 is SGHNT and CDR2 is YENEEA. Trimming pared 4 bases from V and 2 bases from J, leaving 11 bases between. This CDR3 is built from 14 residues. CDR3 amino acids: CASSYPGNNYGYTF. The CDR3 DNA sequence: TGTGCCAGCAGCTACCCAGGGAACAACTATGGCTACACCTTC.

The CDR3 spells CASSRGGGPPGELFF. The CDR3 region has the DNA TGTGCCAGCAGCCGAGGGGGAGGGCCTCCGGGGGAGCTGTTTTTT. The rearrangement uses TRBV11-2 and TRBJ2-2; possible D gene TRBD2, 7 bases. Germline V CDR1 and CDR2: SGHAT, FQNNGV. The CDR3 covers 15 residues. The V end was cut by 5 bases, the J end by 8 bases, with 18 bases between.

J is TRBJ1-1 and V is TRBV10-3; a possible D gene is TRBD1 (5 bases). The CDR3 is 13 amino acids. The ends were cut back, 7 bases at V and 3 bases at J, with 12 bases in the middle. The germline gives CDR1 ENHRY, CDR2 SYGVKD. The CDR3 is CAIKAGSDTEAFF. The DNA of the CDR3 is TGTGCCATCAAGGCAGGGTCGGACACTGAAGCTTTCTTT.

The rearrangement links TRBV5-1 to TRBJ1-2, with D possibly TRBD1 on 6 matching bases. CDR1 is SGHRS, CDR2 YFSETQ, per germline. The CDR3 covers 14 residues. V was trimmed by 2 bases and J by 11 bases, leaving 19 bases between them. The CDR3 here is CASSFGNRDLVYTF. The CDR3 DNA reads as TGCGCCAGCAGCTTCGGAAACAGGGATCTGGTGTACACCTTC.

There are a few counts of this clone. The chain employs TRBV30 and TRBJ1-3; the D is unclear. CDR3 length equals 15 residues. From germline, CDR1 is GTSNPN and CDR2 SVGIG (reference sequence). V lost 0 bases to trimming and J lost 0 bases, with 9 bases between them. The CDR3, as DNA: TGTGCCTGGAGTGTACACGAGGGCTCTGGAAACACCATATATTTT. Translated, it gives CAWSVHEGSGNTIYF.

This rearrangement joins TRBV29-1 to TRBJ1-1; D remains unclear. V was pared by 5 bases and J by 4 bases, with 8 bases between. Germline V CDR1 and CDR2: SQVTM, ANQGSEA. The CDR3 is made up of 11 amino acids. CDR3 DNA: TGCAGCGTTTATTCGGTCACTGAAGCTTTCTTT. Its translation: CSVYSVTEAFF.

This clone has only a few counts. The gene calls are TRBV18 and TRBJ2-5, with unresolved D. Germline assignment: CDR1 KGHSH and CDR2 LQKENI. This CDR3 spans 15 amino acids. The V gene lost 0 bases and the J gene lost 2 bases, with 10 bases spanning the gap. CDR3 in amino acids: CASSPPGTAQETQYF. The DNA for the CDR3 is TGTGCCAGCTCACCACCGGGCACAGCTCAAGAGACCCAGTACTTC.

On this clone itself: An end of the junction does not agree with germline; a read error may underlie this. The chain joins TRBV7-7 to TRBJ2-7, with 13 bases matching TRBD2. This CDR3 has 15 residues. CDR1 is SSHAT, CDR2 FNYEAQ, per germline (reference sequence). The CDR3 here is CASSPGLAGVYEQYF. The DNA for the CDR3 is TGTGCTAGCAGCCCCGGACTAGCGGGGGTGTACGAGCAGTACTTC.

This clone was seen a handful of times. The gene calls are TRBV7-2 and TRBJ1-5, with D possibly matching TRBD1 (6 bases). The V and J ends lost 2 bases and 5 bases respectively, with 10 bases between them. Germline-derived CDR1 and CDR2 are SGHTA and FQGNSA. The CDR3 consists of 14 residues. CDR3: CASSLTGYDQPQHF. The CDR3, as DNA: TGTGCCAGCAGCTTAACAGGGTACGATCAGCCCCAGCATTTT.

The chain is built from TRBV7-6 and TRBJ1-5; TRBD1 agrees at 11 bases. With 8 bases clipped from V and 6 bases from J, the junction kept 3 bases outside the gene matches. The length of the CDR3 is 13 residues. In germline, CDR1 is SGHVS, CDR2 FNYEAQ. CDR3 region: CASGQGASQPQHF. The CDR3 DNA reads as TGTGCCAGCGGACAGGGGGCAAGTCAGCCCCAGCATTTT.

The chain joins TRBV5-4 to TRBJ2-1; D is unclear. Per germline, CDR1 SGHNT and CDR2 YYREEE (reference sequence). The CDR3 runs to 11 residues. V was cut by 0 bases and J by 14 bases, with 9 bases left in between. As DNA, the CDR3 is TGTGCCAGCAGCTTGGGAGGTTTAGAGTTCTTC. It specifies CASSLGGLEFF.

The CDR3 protein is CASSQETGTRYYEQYF. The DNA of the CDR3 is TGCGCCAGCAGCCAAGAAACCGGGACTAGATACTACGAGCAGTACTTC. This sequence joins TRBV5-1 and TRBJ2-7; the match to TRBD2 covers 8 bases. CDR1 is SGHRS, CDR2 YFSETQ, per germline. The V and J ends lost 4 bases and 3 bases, in that order; junction bases with no gene match: 12. The CDR3 contains 16 residues.

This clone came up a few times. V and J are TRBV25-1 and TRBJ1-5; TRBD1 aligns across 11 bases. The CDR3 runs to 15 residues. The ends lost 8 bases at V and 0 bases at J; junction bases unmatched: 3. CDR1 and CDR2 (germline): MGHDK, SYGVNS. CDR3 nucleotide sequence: TGTGCCAGCGGGACAGGGGGTTATAGCAATCAGCCCCAGCATTTT. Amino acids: CASGTGGYSNQPQHF.